These 2 T cell receptor beta chains share one sample of origin, sequenced in a study of T cell changes during pregnancy in multiple sclerosis. Libraries were prepared by immunoSEQ multiplex PCR; TCRdb keeps only in-frame clonotypes and omits some of them. The sample consists of roughly 40,000 clones, 80% to 90% of them appearing once. The sequenced sample was CD4+ T cells from peripheral blood mononuclear cells, obtained in the first trimester of pregnancy. Receptors were obtained from a female donor with multiple sclerosis, enrolled in a pregnancy study.

V is TRBV29-1 and J is TRBJ2-2, with TRBD2 identical over 8 bases. Germline CDR1 is SQVTM and CDR2 is ANQGSEA. Germline trimming cut 3 bases from V and 4 bases from J; bases unmatched to any gene: 4. This CDR3 spans 14 amino acids. CDR3 sequence (DNA): TGCAGCGTTGACGGGGGGGCTATCACCGGGGAGCTGTTTTTT. It is translated as CSVDGGAITGELFF.

The rearrangement links TRBV7-3 to TRBJ1-1; TRBD1 matches at 7 bases. The V segment lost 5 bases and the J segment 0 bases; nucleotides outside the gene matches: 3. This CDR3 spans 14 amino acids. Germline V gene lookup returns CDR1 SGHTA and CDR2 FQGTGA. As DNA, the CDR3 is TGTGCCAGCAGCACGGGACAGATGAACACTGAAGCTTTCTTT. As protein: CASSTGQMNTEAFF.